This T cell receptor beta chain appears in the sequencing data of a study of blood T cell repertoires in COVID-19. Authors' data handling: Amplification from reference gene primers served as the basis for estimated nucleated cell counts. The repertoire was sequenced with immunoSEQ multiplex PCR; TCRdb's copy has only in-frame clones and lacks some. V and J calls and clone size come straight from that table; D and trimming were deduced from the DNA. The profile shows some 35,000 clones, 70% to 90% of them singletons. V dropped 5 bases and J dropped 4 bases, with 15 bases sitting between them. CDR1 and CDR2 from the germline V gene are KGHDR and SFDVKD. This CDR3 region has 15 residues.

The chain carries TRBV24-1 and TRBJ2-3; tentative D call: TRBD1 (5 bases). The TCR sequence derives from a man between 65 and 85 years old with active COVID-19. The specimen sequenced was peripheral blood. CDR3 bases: TGTGCCACCAGTGTGCAGGGTAGGATCGCAGATACGCAGTATTTT. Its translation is CATSVQGRIADTQYF.